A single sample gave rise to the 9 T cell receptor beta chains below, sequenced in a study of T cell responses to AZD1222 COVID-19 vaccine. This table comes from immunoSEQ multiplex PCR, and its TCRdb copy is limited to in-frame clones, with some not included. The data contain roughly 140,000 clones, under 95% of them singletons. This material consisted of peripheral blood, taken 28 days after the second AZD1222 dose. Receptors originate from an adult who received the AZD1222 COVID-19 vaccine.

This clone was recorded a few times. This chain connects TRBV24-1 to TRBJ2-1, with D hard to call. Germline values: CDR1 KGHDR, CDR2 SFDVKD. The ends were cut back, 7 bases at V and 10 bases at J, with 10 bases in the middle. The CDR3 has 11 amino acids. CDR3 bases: TGTGCCACCAGACTCGGCCAGGAGCAGTTCTTC. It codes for CATRLGQEQFF.

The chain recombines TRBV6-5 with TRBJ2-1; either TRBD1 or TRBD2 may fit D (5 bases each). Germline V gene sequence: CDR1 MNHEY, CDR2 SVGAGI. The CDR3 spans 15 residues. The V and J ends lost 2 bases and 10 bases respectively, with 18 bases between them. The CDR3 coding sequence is TGTGCCAGCAGTTACCCGGGGCCCCCCTTCGGGGAGCAGTTCTTC. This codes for CASSYPGPPFGEQFF.

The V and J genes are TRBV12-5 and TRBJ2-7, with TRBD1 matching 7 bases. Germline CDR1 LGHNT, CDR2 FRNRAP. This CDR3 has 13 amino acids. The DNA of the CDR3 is TGTGCCTCGCTGGGACAGAAATCCTACGAGCAGTACTTC. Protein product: CASLGQKSYEQYF.

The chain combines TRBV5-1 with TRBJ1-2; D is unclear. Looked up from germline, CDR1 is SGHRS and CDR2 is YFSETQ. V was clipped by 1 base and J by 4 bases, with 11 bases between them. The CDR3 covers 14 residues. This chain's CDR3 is CASSLLDSSYGYTF. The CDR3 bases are TGCGCCAGCAGCTTGCTGGACTCAAGCTATGGCTACACCTTC.

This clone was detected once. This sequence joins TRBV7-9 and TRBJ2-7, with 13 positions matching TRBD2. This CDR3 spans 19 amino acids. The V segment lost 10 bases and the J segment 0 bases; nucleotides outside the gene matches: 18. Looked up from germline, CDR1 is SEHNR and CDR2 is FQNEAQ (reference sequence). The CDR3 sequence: CATSGATSGRYSNSYEQYF. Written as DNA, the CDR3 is TGTGCCACCTCAGGGGCGACTAGCGGGAGGTATTCGAACTCCTACGAGCAGTACTTC.

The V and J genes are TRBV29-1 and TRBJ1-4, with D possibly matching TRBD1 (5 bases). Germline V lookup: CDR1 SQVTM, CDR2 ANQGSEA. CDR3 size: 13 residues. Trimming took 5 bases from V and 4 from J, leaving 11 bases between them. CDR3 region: CSVRGWNNEKLFF. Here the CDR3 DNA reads TGCAGCGTTCGGGGGTGGAATAATGAAAAACTGTTTTTT. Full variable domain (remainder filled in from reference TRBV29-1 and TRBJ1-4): SAVISQKPSRDICQRGTSLTIQCQVDSQVTMMFWYRQQPGQSLTLIATANQGSEATYESGFVIDKFPISRPNLTFSTLTVSNMSPEDSSIYLCSVRGWNNEKLFFGSGTQLSVL.

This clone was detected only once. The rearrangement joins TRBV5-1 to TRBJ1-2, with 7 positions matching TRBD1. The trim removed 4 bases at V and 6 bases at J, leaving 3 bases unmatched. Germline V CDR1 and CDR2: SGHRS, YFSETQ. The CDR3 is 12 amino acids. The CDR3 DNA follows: TGCGCCAGCAGCAGGGGGACAGATGGCTACACCTTC. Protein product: CASSRGTDGYTF.

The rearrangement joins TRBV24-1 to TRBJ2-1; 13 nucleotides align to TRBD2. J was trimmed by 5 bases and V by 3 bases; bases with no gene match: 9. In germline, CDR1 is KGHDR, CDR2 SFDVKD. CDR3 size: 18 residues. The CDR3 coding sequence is TGTGCCACCAGTGATGCTTTGACTAGCGGGAGGAGCGACAATGAGCAGTTCTTC. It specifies CATSDALTSGRSDNEQFF.

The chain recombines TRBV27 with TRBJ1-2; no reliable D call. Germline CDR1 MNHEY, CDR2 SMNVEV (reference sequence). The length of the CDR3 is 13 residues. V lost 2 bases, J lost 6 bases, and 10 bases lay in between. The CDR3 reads CASSLEGRHGYTF. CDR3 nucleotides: TGTGCCAGCAGTTTAGAAGGCAGACATGGCTACACCTTC.